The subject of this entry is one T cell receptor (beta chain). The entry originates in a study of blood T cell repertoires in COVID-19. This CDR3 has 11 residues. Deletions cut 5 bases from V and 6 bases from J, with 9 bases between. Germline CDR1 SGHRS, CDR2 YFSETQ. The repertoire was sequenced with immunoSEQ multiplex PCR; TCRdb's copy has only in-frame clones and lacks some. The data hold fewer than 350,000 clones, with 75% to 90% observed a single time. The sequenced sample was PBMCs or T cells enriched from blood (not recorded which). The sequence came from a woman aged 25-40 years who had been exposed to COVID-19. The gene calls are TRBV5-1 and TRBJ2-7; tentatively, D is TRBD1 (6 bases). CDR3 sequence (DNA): TGCGCCAGCAGTACGGACAGCGAGCAGTACTTC. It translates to CASSTDSEQYF.